Listed below are T cell receptor beta chains from one sample, sequenced in a study of cytomegalovirus exposure and HLA in healthy donors. TCRdb keeps only in-frame clones here, not all; method: immunoSEQ multiplex PCR. The table lists some 110,000 clones, around 65% of them singletons. The source material was PBMCs. The source of these receptors is a man between 18 and 35 years old in good health and CMV-seronegative. Both conserved end residues are part of each CDR3. A D gene is named only where the DNA matches it firmly.

d_call cdr3_length j_call v_call cdr3_aa
NA 14 TRBJ1-1 TRBV15 CATSRETDGTEAFF
NA 13 TRBJ2-7 TRBV29-1 CSARGAPDYEQYF
TRBD1 16 TRBJ2-7 TRBV12-5 CASGFKTGADFYEQYF
NA 17 TRBJ1-5 TRBV4-2 CASSQDRSPQEGQPQHF
TRBD2 13 TRBJ2-7 TRBV6-5 CASSYGTSVLQYF
NA 14 TRBJ2-7 TRBV5-6 CASSLGTGLREQYF
TRBD1 11 TRBJ2-1 TRBV5-6 CASSLQGAWFF
TRBD1 17 TRBJ1-2 TRBV19 CASSISGTGTTNYGYTF
NA 16 TRBJ1-1 TRBV18 CASSPPTGLVNTEAFF
TRBD1 15 TRBJ2-1 TRBV7-9 CASSSGDRESDEQFF
TRBD2 14 TRBJ2-7 TRBV5-1 CASSLSGGICEQYF
NA 12 TRBJ2-7 TRBV29-1 CSVEEQSYEQYF
TRBD2 15 TRBJ2-7 TRBV4-1 CASRPLAGGPHEQYF
NA 13 TRBJ1-5 TRBV28 CASRGAPRQPQHF
TRBD2 19 TRBJ2-6 TRBV5-4 CASSPTPLAGVSGANVLTF
TRBD2 17 TRBJ2-1 TRBV28 CASSSTLAGGIYNEQFF
NA 11 TRBJ2-1 TRBV20-1 CSARFAVEQFF
NA 15 TRBJ2-7 TRBV6-5 CASRLSAQLSYEQYF
NA 16 TRBJ1-5 TRBV5-1 CASSVREGPSNQPQHF
NA 14 TRBJ2-5 TRBV28 CASSSPPRSETQYF
TRBD2 18 TRBJ2-5 TRBV9 CASSAGTSGNKYQETQYF
TRBD2 15 TRBJ2-3 TRBV2 CASSDSGGAIDTQYF
TRBD2 23 TRBJ2-3 TRBV28 CASSPTSPTSGRETQASTDTQYF
TRBD2 19 TRBJ2-2 TRBV28 CASSSETSGSSSLTGELFF
TRBD1 15 TRBJ1-4 TRBV28 CASTLGSGGFEKLFF
TRBD1 16 TRBJ2-2 TRBV30 CAWVGLGQGNTGELFF
TRBD1 14 TRBJ2-5 TRBV7-9 CASSSMTGVETQYF